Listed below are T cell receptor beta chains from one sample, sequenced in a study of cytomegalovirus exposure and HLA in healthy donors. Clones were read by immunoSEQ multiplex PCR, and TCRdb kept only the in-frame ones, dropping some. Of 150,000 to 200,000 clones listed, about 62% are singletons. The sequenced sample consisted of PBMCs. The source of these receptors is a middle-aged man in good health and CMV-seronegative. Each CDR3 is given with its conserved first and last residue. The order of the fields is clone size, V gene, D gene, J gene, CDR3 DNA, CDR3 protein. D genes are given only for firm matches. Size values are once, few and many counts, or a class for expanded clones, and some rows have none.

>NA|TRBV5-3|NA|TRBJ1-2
TGTGCCAGAAGCTTTCTGGAGCATTCTCCTAACTATGGCTACACCTTC
CARSFLEHSPNYGYTF
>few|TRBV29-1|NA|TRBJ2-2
TGCAGCGTAGATGGTACGCGGGGTCCGAACACCGGGGAGCTGTTTTTT
CSVDGTRGPNTGELFF
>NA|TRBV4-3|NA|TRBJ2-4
TGCGCCAGCAGCCAAGTTTCAGCGGGCGAAAAGTACTTC
CASSQVSAGEKYF
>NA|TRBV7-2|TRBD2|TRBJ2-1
TGTGCCAGCAGCACGGCGCTAGCGGGCAATGAGCAGTTCTTC
CASSTALAGNEQFF
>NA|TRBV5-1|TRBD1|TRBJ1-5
TGCGCCAGCAGGTGGATGACAGGGGAGGGCAATCAGCCCCAGCATTTT
CASRWMTGEGNQPQHF
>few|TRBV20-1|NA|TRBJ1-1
TGCAGTGGGAGAAGCTACACTGAAGCTTTCTTT
CSGRSYTEAFF
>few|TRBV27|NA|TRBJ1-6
TGTGCCAGCAGTTCACCCCAATCACAGGGAACCTATAATTCACCCCTCCACTTT
CASSSPQSQGTYNSPLHF
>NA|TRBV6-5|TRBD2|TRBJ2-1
TGTGCCAGCAGTCCTACTGGTAGCGGGGGCAATGAGCAGTTCTTC
CASSPTGSGGNEQFF
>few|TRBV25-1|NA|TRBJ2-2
TGTGCCAGCAGACTTAGTCCCGGGGAGCTGTTTTTT
CASRLSPGELFF
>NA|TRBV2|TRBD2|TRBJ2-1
TGTGCCAGCATTAATAGCGGGGACTCCTACAATGAGCAGTTCTTC
CASINSGDSYNEQFF
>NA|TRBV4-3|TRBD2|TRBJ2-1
TGCGCCAGCAGCCAAGCGACTAGCGGGAGTATTGAGCAGTTCTTC
CASSQATSGSIEQFF
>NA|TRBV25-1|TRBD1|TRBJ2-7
TGTGCCAGCAGTGGCCTAGGGACAGTGAGGGGATACGAGCAGTACTTC
CASSGLGTVRGYEQYF
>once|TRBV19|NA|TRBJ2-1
TGTGCCAGTAGTATAGCGGCGGGGATGGGGCGGCTCGGTTTTGATTACAATGAGCAGTTCTTC
CASSIAAGMGRLGFDYNEQFF
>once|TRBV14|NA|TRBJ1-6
TGTGCCAGCAGCACTCAGGGGAATTCACCCCTCCACTTT
CASSTQGNSPLHF
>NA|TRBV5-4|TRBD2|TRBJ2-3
TGTGCCAGCAGCGTTGACGGACTAGCGGTAACAGATACGCAGTATTTT
CASSVDGLAVTDTQYF